A single sample is the source of the 14 T cell receptor beta chains below, sequenced in a study of blood T cell repertoires in COVID-19. Assay used: immunoSEQ multiplex PCR; TCRdb lists only in-frame clones, some missing. The repertoire holds tens of thousands of clones, about 86% seen once, with 17% in the top ten. Sequencing was carried out using peripheral blood. The receptors shown here come from a woman aged 60 to 75 with acute or convalescent COVID-19.

This chain joins TRBV5-8 and TRBJ2-7; TRBD2 matches at 9 bases. This CDR3 comprises 15 residues. The germline V gene has CDR1 SGHTS and CDR2 YDEGEE. V shed 4 bases, J shed 0 bases, and the junction held 5 bases outside the gene matches. CDR3 in DNA: TGTGCCAGCAGCACGCGACTAGCGGCCTCCTACGAGCAGTACTTC. Translated: CASSTRLAASYEQYF.

Here the CDR3 DNA reads TGTGCCGCCCGGGAAGGGGGCACCGGGGAGCTGTTTTTT. Translation gives CAAREGGTGELFF. J is TRBJ2-2 and V is TRBV6-5; the D gene is possibly TRBD1 (6 bases). V was trimmed by 11 bases and J by 4 bases, leaving 14 bases between them. Germline V gene data show CDR1 as MNHEY and CDR2 as SVGAGI. CDR3 length: 13 residues.

DNA for the CDR3: TGTGCCAGCAGCGATACAGGGGCGAGGGGTAATGAAAAACTGTTTTTT. It is translated as CASSDTGARGNEKLFF. The V and J genes are TRBV5-4 and TRBJ1-4; TRBD1 agrees at 7 bases. This CDR3 has 16 amino acids. Per germline, CDR1 SGHNT and CDR2 YYREEE (reference sequence). V shed 4 bases and J 4 bases; nucleotides not matched to a gene: 10.

The chain carries TRBV5-4 and TRBJ1-2; possible D gene TRBD1, 6 bases. The CDR3 consists of 15 residues. The germline V gene encodes CDR1 SGHNT and CDR2 YYREEE (reference sequence). Trimming removed 4 bases from V and 3 bases from J, with 16 bases in between. In DNA, the CDR3 is TGTGCCAGCAGCCGCGGAGGGGGGGTTGACTATGGCTACACCTTC. Translating it yields CASSRGGGVDYGYTF.

The chain uses TRBV9 and TRBJ1-3; possible D gene TRBD1, 6 bases. Trimming removed 4 bases from V and 2 bases from J, with 16 bases in between. The CDR3 is 16 residues long. Germline loops: CDR1 SGDLS, CDR2 YYNGEE. For the CDR3, the DNA is TGTGCCAGCAGCCCAGTGGGCGGGGGGCCTGGAAACACCATATATTTT. Translation gives CASSPVGGGPGNTIYF.

The rearrangement links TRBV4-3 to TRBJ2-3; 8 bases fit TRBD2. CDR1 and CDR2 (germline): LGHNA, YSLEER. The CDR3 sequence is 17 residues long. Trimming took 4 bases from V and 4 from J; bases not matched to a gene: 13. The CDR3 region is CASSRGVGAGEADTQYF. The CDR3 coding sequence is TGCGCCAGCAGCCGAGGGGTAGGAGCGGGGGAGGCAGATACGCAGTATTTT.

The chain links TRBV27 to TRBJ1-6; 10 nucleotides align to TRBD1. The germline gives CDR1 MNHEY, CDR2 SMNVEV (reference sequence). This CDR3 contains 15 residues. J lost 4 bases, V lost 8 bases, and 5 bases had no gene match. CDR3 protein: CASRPGQGYNSPLHF. The CDR3, as DNA: TGTGCCAGCCGCCCGGGACAGGGGTATAATTCACCCCTCCACTTT.

This CDR3 is CASSIGTGIRTEAFF. Here the CDR3 DNA reads TGTGCCAGTAGTATAGGTACAGGGATTCGCACTGAAGCTTTCTTT. This chain uses TRBV19 with TRBJ1-1; tentative D call: TRBD1 (6 bases). The CDR3 is 15 residues long. CDR1 is LNHDA, CDR2 SQIVND, per germline (reference sequence). The ends were cut back, 1 base at V and 4 bases at J, with 13 bases in the middle.

The gene calls are TRBV24-1 and TRBJ2-6; the D gene is possibly TRBD1 (6 bases). Trimming removed 4 bases from V and 2 bases from J, with 11 bases in between. The CDR3 spans 16 residues. Germline CDR1 is KGHDR and CDR2 is SFDVKD. The CDR3 region is CATSDIRDTGANVLTF. CDR3 sequence (DNA): TGTGCCACCAGTGACATCAGGGACACTGGGGCCAACGTCCTGACTTTC.

This chain links TRBV11-3 with TRBJ1-1; D may be TRBD1 (5 bases). CDR3 size: 15 residues. CDR1 SGHNT and CDR2 YENEEA come from the germline V gene. V lost 5 bases to trimming and J lost 0 bases, with 13 bases between them. The CDR3 spells CASSPPPGMNTEAFF. CDR3 coding DNA: TGTGCCAGCAGCCCCCCCCCAGGGATGAACACTGAAGCTTTCTTT.

The chain combines TRBV9 with TRBJ2-5; 7 nucleotides agree with TRBD2. This CDR3 comprises 16 residues. Germline V lookup: CDR1 SGDLS, CDR2 YYNGEE. J lost 4 bases, V lost 3 bases, and 12 bases had no gene match. The CDR3 DNA reads as TGTGCCAGCAGCGCCGGGGCTAGCGGTATAGGAGAGACCCAGTACTTC. It codes for CASSAGASGIGETQYF.

The chain carries TRBV5-4 and TRBJ1-3; 12 bases are a match to TRBD1. The V segment lost 3 bases and the J segment 3 bases; nucleotides outside the gene matches: 7. Germline CDR1 and CDR2: SGHNT and YYREEE (reference sequence). The CDR3 covers 17 residues. CDR3 coding DNA: TGTGCCAGCAGCTCGCCGGGACAGGGGGCGAGTGGAAACACCATATATTTT. Translation gives CASSSPGQGASGNTIYF.

V and J are TRBV5-1 and TRBJ1-3; D is possibly TRBD1 (5 bases). There are 15 residues in the CDR3. The germline gives CDR1 SGHRS, CDR2 YFSETQ. Trimming removed 1 base from V and 2 bases from J, with 10 bases in between. CDR3 in DNA: TGCGCCAGCAGCTTGTACCCAGGGACTGGAAACACCATATATTTT. It codes for CASSLYPGTGNTIYF.

The chain combines TRBV7-6 with TRBJ2-3; the D is unclear. Trimming took off 3 bases at V and 0 bases at J, with 7 bases between the two ends. Germline V lookup: CDR1 SGHVS, CDR2 FNYEAQ. This CDR3 comprises 14 residues. The CDR3, as DNA: TGTGCCAGCAGCTTGATCGGTAGCACAGATACGCAGTATTTT. Its translation: CASSLIGSTDTQYF. Using reference TRBV7-6 and TRBJ2-3 for the parts outside the CDR3, the full variable domain is GAGVSQSPRYKVTKRGQDVALRCDPISGHVSLYWYRQALGQGPEFLTYFNYEAQQDKSGLPNDRFSAERPEGSISTLTIQRTEQRDSAMYRCASSLIGSTDTQYFGPGTRLTVL.